This TCR beta chain emerged from a study of T cell repertoires in cytomegalovirus infection. Study-level background: An indication of both CMV infection and matching HLA type came from public TCR beta signatures.

TCRdb re-derived calls from the reads in MiXCR, one entry per CDR3 protein. In the table there are around 270,000 distinct CDR3 sequences, less than 9.5% of which are singletons. Findings and caveats of the study: Dominant in the ex vivo response were TCR beta clonotypes restricted by HLA-C and specific for CMV.

Comment on this clonotype: The antigen remains undetermined.

The specimen was PBMCs. The receptor comes from a human donor in good health (CMV status not recorded). Some clones in this sample may be carry-over from other donors' samples.

The CDR3 DNA reads TGCAGCGTAGGGACAGGGACCGGCTACACCTTC. Its protein product is CSVGTGTGYTF. This chain connects TRBV29-1 to TRBJ1-2; 9 nucleotides align to TRBD1. Unmatched junction bases numbered 4, after V lost 6 bases and J lost 8 bases. CDR1 SQVTM and CDR2 ANQGSEA come from the germline V gene. The CDR3 is 11 residues long.